This T cell receptor (beta chain) was captured by sequencing in a study of post-analysis software for immune sequencing data. About the study: Several disease courses (relapsing-remitting, secondary progressive and progressive-relapsing) of multiple sclerosis were included. Study-wide findings and caveats: Patients used several TRBV segments, including TRBV5-6, TRBV5-1 and TRBV20-1, more often than controls. Strong same-batch co-clustering of samples appeared with F measure clustering.

Researchers reported that TCR beta cDNA libraries carried unique molecular identifiers. T cells numbering about 0.9 to 11 million yielded 500,000 to 550,000 cDNA molecules. From the PCR reads, TCRdb called clonotypes with MiXCR, one entry per CDR3 protein. The table records 150,000 to 200,000 distinct CDR3 sequences, around 28% of them present only once. Germline V gene data show CDR1 as LGHDT and CDR2 as YNNKEL (reference sequence). J lost 0 bases, V lost 4 bases, and 4 bases had no gene match. There are 16 residues in the CDR3. This clonotype has more than one count but fewer than ten. The antigen is unknown.

The receptor was isolated from a girl aged 10 to 17 with multiple sclerosis. The genes are TRBV3-1 and TRBJ2-7, with 12 bases aligning to TRBD2. Sequenced input: blood. CDR3 amino acids: CASSRGLAGYSYEQYF. The CDR3, as DNA: TGTGCCAGCAGCCGCGGACTAGCGGGGTACTCCTACGAGCAGTACTTC.